This T cell receptor (beta chain) is drawn from a study of blood T cell repertoires in COVID-19. On the study more broadly: Nucleic acid was either cDNA or gDNA, and it came from T cells, B-cell-depleted T cells, or PBMCs.

CDR3 length: 15 residues. V was shortened by 5 bases and J by 2 bases, with 15 bases between the two germline ends. CDR1 MGHRA and CDR2 YSYEKL come from the germline V gene. Original data processing: The assay estimated nucleated cells by amplifying reference gene primers. Data came from immunoSEQ multiplex PCR; TCRdb stores just in-frame clones and leaves some out. That table gives V, J and clone size, and the DNA gave D and trimming. In the table there are approximately 470,000 clones, 87% of which are singletons. The sequence was obtained from a woman between 18 and 29 years old who had recovered from COVID-19. Material: PBMCs or T cells enriched from blood (not recorded which). The chain links TRBV4-1 to TRBJ1-2, with no clear D. As DNA, the CDR3 is TGCGCCAGCAGCATTACCCTAGAGTCCAACTATGGCTACACCTTC. It yields the protein CASSITLESNYGYTF.